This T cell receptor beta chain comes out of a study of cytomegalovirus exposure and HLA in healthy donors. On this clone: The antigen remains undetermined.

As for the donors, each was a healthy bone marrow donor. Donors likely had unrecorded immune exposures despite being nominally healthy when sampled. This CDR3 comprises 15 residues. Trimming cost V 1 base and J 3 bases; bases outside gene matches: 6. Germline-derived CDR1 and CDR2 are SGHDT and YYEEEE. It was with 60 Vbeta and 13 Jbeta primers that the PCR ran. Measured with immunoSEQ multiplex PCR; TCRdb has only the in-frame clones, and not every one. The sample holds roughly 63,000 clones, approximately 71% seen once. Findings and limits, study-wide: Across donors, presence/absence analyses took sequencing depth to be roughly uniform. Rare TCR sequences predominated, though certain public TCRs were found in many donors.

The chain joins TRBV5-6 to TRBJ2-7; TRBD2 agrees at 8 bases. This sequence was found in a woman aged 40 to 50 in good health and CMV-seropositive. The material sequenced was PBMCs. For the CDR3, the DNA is TGTGCCAGCAGCTTGAAGCCTAGCGGGCACTACGAGCAGTACTTC. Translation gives CASSLKPSGHYEQYF.